The rows below give T cell receptor beta chains drawn from one sample of a study of identical twins. TCRdb analysed the 5' RACE reads with MiXCR anew, one entry per CDR3 protein. The sample yields approximately 1.8 million distinct CDR3 sequences, roughly a third seen once. Source material: cord blood. Every receptor here comes from a newborn girl in good health. CDR3s include the opening cysteine and the closing phenylalanine or tryptophan. A D gene is named only where the DNA matches it firmly. Some rows mark clone size as missing; the rest say once, few, many or name a class of expanded clone.

v_call	d_call	clone_size	j_call	cdr3_nt	cdr3_aa
TRBV15	TRBD2	few	TRBJ2-3	TGTGCCACCAGCAGACAGAAACCGGGGGGAGCGGGTTATACGCAGTATTTT	CATSRQKPGGAGYTQYF
TRBV5-6	TRBD2	-	TRBJ2-2	TGTGTCAGCAGCGAACTAGCGGTAAACACCGGGGAGCTGTTTTTT	CVSSELAVNTGELFF
TRBV7-2	-	-	TRBJ2-1	TGTGCCAGCAGCTTAGCTAGCGCCAGCTCCTACAATGAGCAGTTCTTC	CASSLASASSYNEQFF
TRBV9	TRBD2	-	TRBJ2-5	TGTGCCAGCAACCCTATAAGTGGACTAGCGGCTGAGCAGTACTTC	CASNPISGLAAEQYF
TRBV12-3/TRBV12-4	TRBD2	-	TRBJ2-1	TGTGCCAGCAGAAAGAAGCGGGAGTTATACAATGAGCAGTTCTTC	CASRKKRELYNEQFF
TRBV4-2	TRBD1	-	TRBJ1-1	TGTGCCAGCAGCCTTTTCGGGACAGGGGAGAGCACTGAAGCTTTCTTT	CASSLFGTGESTEAFF
TRBV7-9	TRBD2	-	TRBJ2-1	TGTGCCAGCAGCTTAGTCCAAGCGGGGGGGCCGTACAATGAGCAGTTCTTC	CASSLVQAGGPYNEQFF
TRBV5-6	-	-	TRBJ2-3	TGTGCCAGCAGCTTGGGGGGGCGGACGCAGTATTTT	CASSLGGRTQYF
TRBV5-1	-	-	TRBJ1-1	TGCGCCAGCAGCTTGGAACGGTTGGCTTTCTTT	CASSLERLAFF
TRBV9	TRBD1	-	TRBJ2-5	TGTGCCAGCAGCGCGAAACAGGGGTCGGGAAGCAATGAGCAGTACTTC	CASSAKQGSGSNEQYF
TRBV5-1	TRBD1	many	TRBJ2-3	TGCGCCAGCAGCCTAGGACAGGGATTAGCAGATACGCAGTATTTT	CASSLGQGLADTQYF
TRBV12-3/TRBV12-4	-	-	TRBJ2-7	TGTGCCAGCAGTTCTCAGGGGAGGTTGGACTACGAGCAGTACTTC	CASSSQGRLDYEQYF
TRBV5-1	-	-	TRBJ1-2	TGCGCCAGCAGCCAGAGTTGGGGTTCTAACTATGGCTACACCTTC	CASSQSWGSNYGYTF
TRBV2	-	few	TRBJ2-7	TGTGCCAGCAAGTACAGGGAAGCCCTTTACGAGCAGTACTTC	CASKYREALYEQYF
TRBV7-2	-	few	TRBJ2-3	TGTGCCAGCAGCTTAGTTTCGTTGGGAGATACGCAGTATTTT	CASSLVSLGDTQYF
TRBV6-2/TRBV6-3	-	once	TRBJ1-5	TGTGCCAGCTTAGGGTCTCATCAGCCCCGGCATTTT	CASLGSHQPRHF
TRBV28	-	-	TRBJ2-5	TGTGCCAGCAGTTTATCCAGTGGGAATATGGGTGAGCAGTACTTC	CASSLSSGNMGEQYF
TRBV7-9	-	-	TRBJ1-6	TGTGCCAGCAAATTGGGCGGATATAATTCACCCCTCCACTTT	CASKLGGYNSPLHF
TRBV28	TRBD1	-	TRBJ1-5	TGTGCCAGCCTAAGTCTGGGACAGGGGGCTATTCAGCCCCAGCATTTT	CASLSLGQGAIQPQHF
TRBV7-9	-	-	TRBJ2-3	TGTGCCAGCCATTGGGGGACCACAGATACGCAGTATTTT	CASHWGTTDTQYF
TRBV24-1	-	-	TRBJ1-5	TGTGCCACCACTCCCGGGTCCCCCGGGCTGAATCAGCCCCAGCATTTT	CATTPGSPGLNQPQHF
TRBV2	-	-	TRBJ2-5	TGTGCCAGCAGTGATTATGAGACCCAGTACTTC	CASSDYETQYF
TRBV4-2	-	few	TRBJ1-4	TGTGCCAGCAGCCAAGATCCCATTGCAACTAATGAAAAACTGTTTTTT	CASSQDPIATNEKLFF
TRBV19	-	-	TRBJ1-1	TGTGCCAGTAGTATCGGTGGGGGGTCTGAAGCTTTCTTT	CASSIGGGSEAFF
TRBV3-1	-	few	TRBJ2-3	TGTGCCAGCAGCCCTAACGAAGGAGATACGCAGTATTTT	CASSPNEGDTQYF
TRBV5-1	TRBD1	-	TRBJ2-3	TGCGCCAGCAGCCGATCCGGGACAGGGCTCGCAGATACGCAGTATTTT	CASSRSGTGLADTQYF
TRBV5-5	-	once	TRBJ1-1	TGTGCCAGCAGCTTGAGGTTCGCGACAGTAAACACTGAAGCTTTCTTT	CASSLRFATVNTEAFF
TRBV29-1	-	-	TRBJ1-4	TGCAGCGTTGACGTAGGGGGGACTAATGAAAAACTGTTTTTT	CSVDVGGTNEKLFF
TRBV25-1	TRBD2	-	TRBJ2-3	TGTGCCAGCAGTGTAAGACTAGCCACAGATACGCAGTATTTT	CASSVRLATDTQYF
TRBV20-1	-	few	TRBJ2-7	TGCAGTGCTAGGGGGGGACTCGGAGACGAGCAGTACTTC	CSARGGLGDEQYF
TRBV20-1	TRBD1	few	TRBJ2-7	TGCAGTGCTAGACCCTGGACAGGGACCTACGAGCAGTACTTC	CSARPWTGTYEQYF
TRBV28	TRBD1	-	TRBJ1-5	TGTGCCAGCAGTTGGGACAGGGAGGAGCAGCCCCAGCATTTT	CASSWDREEQPQHF
TRBV3-1	-	once	TRBJ1-1	TGTGCCAGCAGCCAAGCACTGATGAACACTGAAGCTTTCTTT	CASSQALMNTEAFF
TRBV10-3	TRBD1	-	TRBJ1-1	TGTGCCATCAGTGACCAGGGGGTCTTGAACACTGAAGCTTTCTTT	CAISDQGVLNTEAFF
TRBV20-1	TRBD1	once	TRBJ2-7	TGCAGTGCTAGAGACCCCGGGACAGGACCCTACGAGCAGTACTTC	CSARDPGTGPYEQYF
TRBV2	-	few	TRBJ2-7	TGTGCCATCCCGGGGAACTCCTACGAGCAGTACTTC	CAIPGNSYEQYF
TRBV7-6	-	-	TRBJ2-3	TGTGCCAGCAGCTTAGGTCTATCGGCTGGAGATACGCAGTATTTT	CASSLGLSAGDTQYF
TRBV7-2	-	-	TRBJ2-7	TGTGCCAGCAGCCCCCTGTGGCAGGGCGACTACGAGCAGTACTTC	CASSPLWQGDYEQYF
TRBV6-5	-	few	TRBJ1-2	TGTGCCAGCAGTTATTCCTCGGCCGCCTTTTATGGCTACACCTTC	CASSYSSAAFYGYTF
TRBV4-1	-	-	TRBJ1-2	TGCGCCAGCAGCCAAGATCTTTACAGGCCCCCCTATGGCTACACCTTC	CASSQDLYRPPYGYTF
TRBV2	TRBD2	-	TRBJ2-7	TGTGCCAGCACAAGAGGAAGAATGAGCGGGAGTTCCTACAATGAGCAGTACTTC	CASTRGRMSGSSYNEQYF
TRBV27	TRBD1	-	TRBJ2-6	TGTGCCAGCAAAAACAGGGGGCCCTCCTTCTCTGGGGCCAACGTCCTGACTTTC	CASKNRGPSFSGANVLTF
TRBV9	TRBD2	-	TRBJ2-5	TGTGCCAGCAGCGTGTCCAGCGGGGGCCAAGAGACCCAGTACTTC	CASSVSSGGQETQYF
TRBV9	TRBD2	-	TRBJ2-1	TGTGCCAGCAGCTCAAGAGGGGGACTAGCGTACAATGAGCAGTTCTTC	CASSSRGGLAYNEQFF
TRBV20-1	-	-	TRBJ1-2	TGCAGTGCTAGAGACGTGGGGCGGAACTATGGCTACACCTTC	CSARDVGRNYGYTF
TRBV6-1	-	few	TRBJ1-1	TGTGCCACCAAACGACTGCCCCTGGTCGGCACTGAAGCTTTCTTT	CATKRLPLVGTEAFF
TRBV20-1	TRBD1	-	TRBJ1-4	TGCAGTGGGATTCAGGGGGAGGGTCGAAAACTGTTTTTT	CSGIQGEGRKLFF
TRBV20-1	-	few	TRBJ1-6	TGCAGTGCTAGTAGGGGATCCTATAATTCACCCCTCCACTTT	CSASRGSYNSPLHF
TRBV14	-	-	TRBJ1-2	TGTGCCAGCAGCCACAGGGACTTCTATGGCTACACCTTC	CASSHRDFYGYTF